The sequence of this T cell receptor (beta chain) was determined in a study of shared clonotypes between healthy human individuals. Study-wide results and caveats: Sampling covered nothing but blood. Tissue TCR repertoires likely differ from those found in blood. Donor clonotype sharing was expected to depend on sequencing depth. Non-shared clonotypes were found to have lower generation probabilities than the clonotypes that were shared by all four of the sorted-subset donors.

As for this clone: Its cognate antigen is unknown.

The method was immunoSEQ multiplex PCR; TCRdb's version includes in-frame clones alone and lacks a portion of them. Counted here are about 2.4 million clones, over 85% occurring once; the ten biggest clones make up approximately 0.36%. There were only Caucasian adults among the donors, and all lived in Nashville, Tennessee. The CDR3 is 16 residues long. With V trimmed by 4 bases and J by 5 bases, 14 bases remained unmatched. Germline V gene data show CDR1 as SGHRS and CDR2 as YFSETQ. The sequence derives from a man aged 18 to 29 in good health. Some clones in this sample may be carry-over from other donors' samples. The rearrangement links TRBV5-1 to TRBJ2-7; 8 bases line up with TRBD2. Sequencing used naive CD4+ T cells from PBMCs. Subset of the sample: CD45RA+ positively selected. This CDR3 reads CASSRIPTSAADEQYF. The DNA for the CDR3 is TGCGCCAGCAGCCGAATTCCGACTAGCGCGGCGGACGAGCAGTACTTC.